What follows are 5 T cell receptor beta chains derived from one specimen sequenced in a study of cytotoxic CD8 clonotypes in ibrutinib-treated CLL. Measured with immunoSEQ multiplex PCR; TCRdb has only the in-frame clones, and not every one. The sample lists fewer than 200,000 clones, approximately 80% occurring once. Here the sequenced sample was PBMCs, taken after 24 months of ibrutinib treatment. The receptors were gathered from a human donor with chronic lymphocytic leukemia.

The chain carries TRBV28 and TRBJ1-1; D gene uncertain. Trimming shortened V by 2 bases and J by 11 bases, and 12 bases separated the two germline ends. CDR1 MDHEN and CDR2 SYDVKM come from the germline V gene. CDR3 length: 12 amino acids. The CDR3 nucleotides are TGTGCCAGCAGTTTAATTTCCGAGACGGCTTTCTTT. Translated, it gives CASSLISETAFF.

The CDR3 sequence: CASNSLSGNTIYF. CDR3 DNA: TGTGCCAGCAACTCCCTCTCTGGAAACACCATATATTTT. This chain uses TRBV5-8 with TRBJ1-3; no definite D call. The CDR3 is 13 amino acids. Germline-derived CDR1 and CDR2 are SGHTS and YDEGEE. Between the trimmed V and J ends, which lost 6 bases and 0 bases, there was a span of 7 bases.

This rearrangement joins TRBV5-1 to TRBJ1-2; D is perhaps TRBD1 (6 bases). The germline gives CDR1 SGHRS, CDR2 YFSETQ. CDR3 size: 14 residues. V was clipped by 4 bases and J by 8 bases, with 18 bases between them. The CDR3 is CASSTHRDGRGYTF. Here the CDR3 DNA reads TGCGCCAGCAGCACCCACAGGGACGGGCGGGGCTACACCTTC.

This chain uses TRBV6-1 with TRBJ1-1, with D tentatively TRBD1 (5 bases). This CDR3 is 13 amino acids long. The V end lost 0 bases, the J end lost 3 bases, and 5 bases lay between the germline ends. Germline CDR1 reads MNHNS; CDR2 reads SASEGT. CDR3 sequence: CASSEAGHTEAFF. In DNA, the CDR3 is TGTGCCAGCAGTGAAGCGGGACACACTGAAGCTTTCTTT.

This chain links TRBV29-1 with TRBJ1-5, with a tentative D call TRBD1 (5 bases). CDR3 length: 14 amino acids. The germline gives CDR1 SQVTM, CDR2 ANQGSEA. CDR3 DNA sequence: TGCACCACCTCTGGGACGGATAGCAATCAGCCCCAGCATTTT. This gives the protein CTTSGTDSNQPQHF.